The clone carrying this TCR beta chain was observed a few times. Its antigen remains unidentified. In germline, CDR1 is DFQATT, CDR2 SNEGSKA (reference sequence). V lost 2 bases to trimming and J lost 9 bases; unmatched junction nucleotides: 12. CDR3 length: 14 residues. These data come from a study of CD8 T cells in ankylosing spondylitis. Study-level results: Reports of some motif variants in reactive arthritis synovial fluid and blood predate this one. Matched ankylosing spondylitis synovial fluid reportedly contained a significantly enriched population of disease-linked clones.

Libraries for TCR beta were made by quantitative 5'-RACE with molecular barcodes. A single record per CDR3 protein comes from TCRdb applying MiXCR to the 5' RACE reads. The top ten clones hold 7.3% of a sample with some 130,000 distinct CDR3 sequences, 7% to 9% of them seen once. The TCR comes from a male donor with ankylosing spondylitis. The specimen sequenced was synovial fluid, either unsorted or a sorted T cell fraction (not recorded which). The chain carries TRBV20-1 and TRBJ2-5, with 7 nucleotides matching TRBD1. The CDR3 coding sequence is TGCAGTGCTAGATCGGGGCGAGGGGGCGGGTCCCAGTACTTC. Translated, it gives CSARSGRGGGSQYF.